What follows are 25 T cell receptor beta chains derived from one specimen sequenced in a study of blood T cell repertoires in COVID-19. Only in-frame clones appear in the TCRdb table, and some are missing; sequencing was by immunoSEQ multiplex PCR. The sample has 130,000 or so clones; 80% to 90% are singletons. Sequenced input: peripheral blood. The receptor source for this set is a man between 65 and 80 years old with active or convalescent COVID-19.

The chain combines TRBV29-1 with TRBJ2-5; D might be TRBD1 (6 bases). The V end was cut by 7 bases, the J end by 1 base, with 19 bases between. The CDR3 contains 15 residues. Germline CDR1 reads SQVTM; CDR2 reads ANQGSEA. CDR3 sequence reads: CSGVEVGGFQETQYF. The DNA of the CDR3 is TGCAGCGGCGTCGAGGTAGGGGGTTTCCAAGAGACCCAGTACTTC.

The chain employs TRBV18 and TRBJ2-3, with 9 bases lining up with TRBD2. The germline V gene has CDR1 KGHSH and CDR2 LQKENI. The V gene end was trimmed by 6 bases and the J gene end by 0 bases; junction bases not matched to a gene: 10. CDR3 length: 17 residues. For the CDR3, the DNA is TGTGCCAGCTCGAGCGCGGGAGGGGATTTGAGCACAGATACGCAGTATTTT. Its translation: CASSSAGGDLSTDTQYF.

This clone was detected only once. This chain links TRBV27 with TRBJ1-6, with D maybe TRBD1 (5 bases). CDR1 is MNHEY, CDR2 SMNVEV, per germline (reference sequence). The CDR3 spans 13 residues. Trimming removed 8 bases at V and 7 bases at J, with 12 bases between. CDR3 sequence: CASQETENSPLHF. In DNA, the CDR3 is TGTGCCAGCCAGGAGACAGAGAATTCACCCCTCCACTTT.

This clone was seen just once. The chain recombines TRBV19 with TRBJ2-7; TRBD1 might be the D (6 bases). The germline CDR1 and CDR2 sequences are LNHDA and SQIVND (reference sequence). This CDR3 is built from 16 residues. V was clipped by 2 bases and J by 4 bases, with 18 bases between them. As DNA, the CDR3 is TGTGCCAGTAGTATACCATCTAGGGGGACCGGATACGAGCAGTACTTC. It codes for CASSIPSRGTGYEQYF.

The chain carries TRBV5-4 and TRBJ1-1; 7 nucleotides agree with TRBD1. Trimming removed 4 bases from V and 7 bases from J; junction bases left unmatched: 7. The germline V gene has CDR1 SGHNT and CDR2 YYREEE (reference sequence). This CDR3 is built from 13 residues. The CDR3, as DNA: TGTGCCAGCAGCAAGACAGGGACCAGTGAAGCTTTCTTT. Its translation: CASSKTGTSEAFF.

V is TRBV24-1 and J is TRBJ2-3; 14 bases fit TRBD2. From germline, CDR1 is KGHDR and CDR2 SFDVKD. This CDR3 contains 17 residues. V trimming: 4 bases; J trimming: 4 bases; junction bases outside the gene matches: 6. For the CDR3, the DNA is TGTGCCACCAGTGACACGGGACTAGCGGGAGTGTCAGATACGCAGTATTTT. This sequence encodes CATSDTGLAGVSDTQYF.

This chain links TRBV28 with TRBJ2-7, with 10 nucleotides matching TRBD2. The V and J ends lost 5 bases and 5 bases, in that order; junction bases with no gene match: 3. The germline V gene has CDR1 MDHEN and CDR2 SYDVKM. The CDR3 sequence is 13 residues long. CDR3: CASSSGRVNEQYF. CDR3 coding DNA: TGTGCCAGCAGTAGCGGGAGGGTTAACGAGCAGTACTTC.

CDR3 bases: TGTGCCAGTAAGGGAAGAAGACAGGGTGTAAGCTCTGGGGCCAACGTCCTGACTTTC. It encodes CASKGRRQGVSSGANVLTF. V gene TRBV19 combines with J gene TRBJ2-6; 7 nucleotides line up with TRBD1. With V trimmed by 7 bases and J by 0 bases, 15 bases remained unmatched. The CDR3 consists of 19 residues. The V gene's germline CDR1 is LNHDA and CDR2 SQIVND (reference sequence). The full variable domain, with the rest looked up from reference TRBV19 and TRBJ2-6, is DGGITQSPKYLFRKEGQNVTLSCEQNLNHDAMYWYRQDPGQGLRLIYYSQIVNDFQKGDIAEGYSVSREKKESFPLTVTSAQKNPTAFYLCASKGRRQGVSSGANVLTFGAGSRLTVL.

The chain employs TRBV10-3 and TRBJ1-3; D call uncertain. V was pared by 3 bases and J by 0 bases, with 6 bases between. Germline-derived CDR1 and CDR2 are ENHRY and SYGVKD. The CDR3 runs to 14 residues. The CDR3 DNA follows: TGTGCCATCAGTGACGGGAGCTCTGGAAACACCATATATTTT. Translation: CAISDGSSGNTIYF.

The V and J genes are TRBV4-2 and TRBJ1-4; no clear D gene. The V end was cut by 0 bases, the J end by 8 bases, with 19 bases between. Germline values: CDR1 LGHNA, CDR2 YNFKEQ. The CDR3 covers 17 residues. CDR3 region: CASSQDTQAASEEKLFF. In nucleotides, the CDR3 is TGTGCCAGCAGCCAAGATACCCAGGCCGCCTCTGAGGAAAAACTGTTTTTT.

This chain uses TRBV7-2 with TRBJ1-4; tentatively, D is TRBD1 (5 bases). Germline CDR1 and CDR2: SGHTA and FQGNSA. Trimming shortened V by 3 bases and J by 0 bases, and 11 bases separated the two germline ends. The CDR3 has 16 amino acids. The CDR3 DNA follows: TGTGCCAGCAGCTTTGGTAGGGGCTCAACTAATGAAAAACTGTTTTTT. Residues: CASSFGRGSTNEKLFF.

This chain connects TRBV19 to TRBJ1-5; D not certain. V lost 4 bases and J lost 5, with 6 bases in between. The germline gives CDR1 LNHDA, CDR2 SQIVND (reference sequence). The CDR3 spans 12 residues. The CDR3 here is CASSRTDQPQHF. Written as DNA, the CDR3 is TGTGCCAGTAGTAGAACGGATCAGCCCCAGCATTTT.

DNA of the CDR3: TGTGCCAGTAGTATAGGGCAGGGGGCGCGAGATGGCTACACCTTC. It yields the protein CASSIGQGARDGYTF. The V and J genes are TRBV19 and TRBJ1-2, with TRBD1 identical over 8 bases. V lost 1 base and J lost 6; bases outside the gene matches: 7. The CDR3 is 15 amino acids. The germline gives CDR1 LNHDA, CDR2 SQIVND (reference sequence). Full variable domain (outside the CDR3, taken from reference TRBV19 and TRBJ1-2): DGGITQSPKYLFRKEGQNVTLSCEQNLNHDAMYWYRQDPGQGLRLIYYSQIVNDFQKGDIAEGYSVSREKKESFPLTVTSAQKNPTAFYLCASSIGQGARDGYTFGSGTRLTVV.

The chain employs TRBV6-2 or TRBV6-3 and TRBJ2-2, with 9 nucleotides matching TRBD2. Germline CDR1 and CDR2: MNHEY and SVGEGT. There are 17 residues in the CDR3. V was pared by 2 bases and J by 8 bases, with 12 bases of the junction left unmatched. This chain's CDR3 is CASSYGSLAGWRGELFF. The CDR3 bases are TGTGCCAGCAGTTACGGGTCCCTAGCGGGATGGAGGGGGGAGCTGTTTTTT.

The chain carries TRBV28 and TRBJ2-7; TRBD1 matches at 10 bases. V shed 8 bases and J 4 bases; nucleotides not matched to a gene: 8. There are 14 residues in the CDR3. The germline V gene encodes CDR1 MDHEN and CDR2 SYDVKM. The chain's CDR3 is CASLKGQGIYEQYF. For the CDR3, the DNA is TGTGCCAGCCTTAAGGGACAGGGGATATACGAGCAGTACTTC.

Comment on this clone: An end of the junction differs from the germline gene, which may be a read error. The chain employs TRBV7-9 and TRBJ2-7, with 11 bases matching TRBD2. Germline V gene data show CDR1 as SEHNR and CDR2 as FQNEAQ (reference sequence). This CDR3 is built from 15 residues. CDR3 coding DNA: TGTGCCAGCAGCTTAAGTCCGCTAGCGGGAGGTATCATCTCCTTC. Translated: CASSLSPLAGGIISF.

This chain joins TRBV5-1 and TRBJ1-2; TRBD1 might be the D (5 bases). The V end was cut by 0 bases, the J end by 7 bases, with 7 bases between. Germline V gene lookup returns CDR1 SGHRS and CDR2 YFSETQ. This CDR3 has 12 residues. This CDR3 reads CASSLEGIGYTF. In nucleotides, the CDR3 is TGCGCCAGCAGCTTGGAGGGGATTGGCTACACCTTC. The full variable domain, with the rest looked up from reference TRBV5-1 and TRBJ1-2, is KAGVTQTPRYLIKTRGQQVTLSCSPISGHRSVSWYQQTPGQGLQFLFEYFSETQRNKGNFPGRFSGRQFSNSRSEMNVSTLELGDSALYLCASSLEGIGYTFGSGTRLTVV.

CDR3 protein: CASSLFDRGVDEQFF. CDR3 sequence (DNA): TGTGCCAGCAGCTTGTTCGACAGGGGGGTCGATGAGCAGTTCTTC. This chain connects TRBV5-6 to TRBJ2-1, with 9 positions matching TRBD1. The germline CDR1 and CDR2 sequences are SGHDT and YYEEEE. V trimming: 1 base; J trimming: 8 bases; junction bases outside the gene matches: 7. This CDR3 has 15 amino acids. The full variable domain, completed using reference TRBV5-6 and TRBJ2-1, is DAGVTQSPTHLIKTRGQQVTLRCSPKSGHDTVSWYQQALGQGPQFIFQYYEEEERQRGNFPDRFSGHQFPNYSSELNVNALLLGDSALYLCASSLFDRGVDEQFFGPGTRLTVL.

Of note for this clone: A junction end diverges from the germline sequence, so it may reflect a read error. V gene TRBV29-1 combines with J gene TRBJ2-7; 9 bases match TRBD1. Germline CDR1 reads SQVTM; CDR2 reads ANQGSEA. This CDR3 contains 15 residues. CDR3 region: CSVLQGAGTSHEQYF. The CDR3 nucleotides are TGCAGCGTTTTACAGGGGGCGGGAACCTCCCACGAGCAGTACTTC.

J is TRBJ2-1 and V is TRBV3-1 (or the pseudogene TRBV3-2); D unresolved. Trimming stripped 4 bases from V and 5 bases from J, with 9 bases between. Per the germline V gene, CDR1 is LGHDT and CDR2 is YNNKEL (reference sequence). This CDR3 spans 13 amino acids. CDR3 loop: CASSLQMNNEQFF. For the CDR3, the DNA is TGTGCCAGCAGCCTCCAGATGAACAATGAGCAGTTCTTC.

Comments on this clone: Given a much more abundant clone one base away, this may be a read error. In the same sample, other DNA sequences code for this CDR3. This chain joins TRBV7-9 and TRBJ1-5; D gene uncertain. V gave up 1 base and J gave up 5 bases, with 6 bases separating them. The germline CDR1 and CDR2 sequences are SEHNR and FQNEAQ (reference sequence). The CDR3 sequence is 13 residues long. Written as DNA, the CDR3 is TGTGCCAGCAGCTTAGGCGGGGATCAGCCCCAGCATTTT. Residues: CASSLGGDQPQHF.

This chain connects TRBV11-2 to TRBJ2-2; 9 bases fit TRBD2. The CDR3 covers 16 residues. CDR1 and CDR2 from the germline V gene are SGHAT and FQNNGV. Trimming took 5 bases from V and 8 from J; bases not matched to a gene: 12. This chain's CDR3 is CASSPPGTSRGGELFF. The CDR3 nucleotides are TGTGCCAGCAGCCCACCCGGGACTAGCCGGGGTGGGGAGCTGTTTTTT.

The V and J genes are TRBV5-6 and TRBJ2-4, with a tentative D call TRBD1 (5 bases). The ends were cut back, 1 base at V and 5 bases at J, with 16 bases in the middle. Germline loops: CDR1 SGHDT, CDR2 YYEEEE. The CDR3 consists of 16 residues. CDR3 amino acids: CASSLFLGQVENIQYF. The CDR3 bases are TGTGCCAGCAGCTTGTTCCTGGGGCAGGTAGAAAACATTCAGTACTTC.

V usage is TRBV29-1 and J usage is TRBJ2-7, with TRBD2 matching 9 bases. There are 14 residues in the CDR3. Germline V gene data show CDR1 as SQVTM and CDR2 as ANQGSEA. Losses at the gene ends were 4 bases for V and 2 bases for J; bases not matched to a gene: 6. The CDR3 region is CSVAETSGPYEQYF. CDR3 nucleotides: TGCAGCGTTGCGGAGACTAGCGGACCCTACGAGCAGTACTTC.

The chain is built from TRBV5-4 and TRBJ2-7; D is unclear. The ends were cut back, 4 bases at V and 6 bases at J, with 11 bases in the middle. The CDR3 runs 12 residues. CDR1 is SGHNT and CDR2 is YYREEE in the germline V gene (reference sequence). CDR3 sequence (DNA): TGTGCCAGCAGCCTTAGTTACTCCGAGCAGTACTTC. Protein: CASSLSYSEQYF.